These 5 T cell receptor beta chains were sequenced from one sample in a study of blood T cell repertoires in COVID-19. TCRdb's table, derived via immunoSEQ multiplex PCR, lists solely in-frame clones and lacks some. The table records some 40,000 clones, approximately 86% of them present only once. The source material was peripheral blood. The receptors derive from a man aged 35 to 55 with active COVID-19.

This chain joins TRBV7-3 and TRBJ1-3, with D hard to call. Trimming took 5 bases from V and 2 from J, leaving 10 bases between them. Germline assignment: CDR1 SGHTA and CDR2 FQGTGA. This CDR3 has 14 amino acids. The CDR3 region is CASSPSGAGNTIYF. The CDR3 DNA is TGTGCCAGCAGCCCCTCGGGAGCTGGAAACACCATATATTTT.

The rearrangement links TRBV10-3 to TRBJ2-2; 13 bases agree with TRBD2. The V gene's germline CDR1 is ENHRY and CDR2 SYGVKD. The V segment lost 7 bases and the J segment 3 bases; nucleotides outside the gene matches: 8. This CDR3 has 17 residues. CDR3 nucleotides: TGTGCCATCAAAGCTACTAGCGGGAGGGGAGACACCGGGGAGCTGTTTTTT. As protein: CAIKATSGRGDTGELFF.

The rearrangement links TRBV7-2 to TRBJ1-2, with D perhaps TRBD1 (5 bases). Per germline, CDR1 SGHTA and CDR2 FQGNSA. The CDR3 covers 14 residues. The V gene lost 8 bases and the J gene lost 8 bases, with 21 bases spanning the gap. The CDR3 here is CASGSPGLTAGYTF. The CDR3 bases are TGTGCCAGCGGGAGTCCGGGACTGACGGCGGGCTACACCTTC.

Only one count was recorded for this clone. This chain connects TRBV7-9 to TRBJ1-2, with D maybe TRBD1 (5 bases). Germline V gene lookup returns CDR1 SEHNR and CDR2 FQNEAQ (reference sequence). V was pared by 5 bases and J by 5 bases, with 24 bases between. The length of the CDR3 is 17 residues. The CDR3 reads CASSPETAGPRGYGYTF. The DNA for the CDR3 is TGTGCCAGCAGCCCAGAGACAGCTGGCCCCCGAGGTTATGGCTACACCTTC.

The chain recombines TRBV9 with TRBJ2-7; 10 nucleotides match TRBD2. CDR3 size: 16 residues. The junction had 10 bases not matched to a gene; V was cut back by 4 bases and J by 3 bases. Germline V gives CDR1 SGDLS, CDR2 YYNGEE. The CDR3 protein is CASSTGGTSDFYEQYF. The CDR3 bases are TGTGCCAGCAGCACCGGCGGGACTAGCGATTTCTACGAGCAGTACTTC.